This TCR beta chain was profiled in a study of blood T cell repertoires in COVID-19. Study-wide background: Recovery among Cohort 3 donors was established by two negative PCRs, clearance, or symptom resolution. In each case, the material was cDNA or gDNA derived from T cells, B-cell-depleted T cells, or PBMCs.

Participants came from some 23 US areas, aged about 18 to 95 years. The authors' processing: By means of reference gene primer amplification, nucleated cell counts were estimated. Using immunoSEQ multiplex PCR, the repertoire was profiled, and TCRdb retains in-frame clones only, with some absent. From that table come the V and J calls and clone size; the DNA was used to work out D and trimming. The table has around 360,000 clones, about 87% seen once. The CDR3 has 15 amino acids. Sequenced sample: PBMCs or T cells enriched from blood (not recorded which). The receptor was derived from a man in his forties in a cohort exposed to, infected with or recovered from COVID-19 (not recorded which). The rearrangement joins TRBV21-1 to TRBJ2-1; TRBD1, the D gene given by the table, was not confirmed from the DNA. TRBV21-1 is a known pseudogene. The CDR3: CASSKTGKINNEQFF. As DNA, the CDR3 is TGTGCCAGCAGCAAGACAGGGAAGATCAACAATGAGCAGTTCTTC.